This T cell receptor beta chain was identified during a study of graft-versus-host responses after intestinal transplantation. Across the whole study: Recipients had transplants, and these were multivisceral, liver-intestinal, or isolated intestinal. Study-wide findings and caveats: Within allografts, high graft-versus-host to host-versus-graft clonal ratios were seen among patients with graft-donor T cell macrochimerism.

TCRdb's table, derived via immunoSEQ multiplex PCR, lists solely in-frame clones and lacks some. Of about 39,000 clones in the sample, over 90% were seen once. A note on this clone: Its antigen remains unknown.

CDR3 length: 12 residues. Germline CDR1 and CDR2: PRHDT and FYEKMQ (reference sequence). Deletions cut 5 bases from V and 4 bases from J, with 5 bases between. The sequence was obtained from a human donor who was the organ donor for an intestinal transplant. The sample here was unstimulated CD8+ T cells sorted from spleen or lymph node cells, taken before transplant. The V gene is TRBV13, the J gene TRBJ2-2; unclear D gene. In nucleotides, the CDR3 is TGTGCCAGCAGCCCCGCCACCGGGGAGCTGTTTTTT. It codes for CASSPATGELFF.